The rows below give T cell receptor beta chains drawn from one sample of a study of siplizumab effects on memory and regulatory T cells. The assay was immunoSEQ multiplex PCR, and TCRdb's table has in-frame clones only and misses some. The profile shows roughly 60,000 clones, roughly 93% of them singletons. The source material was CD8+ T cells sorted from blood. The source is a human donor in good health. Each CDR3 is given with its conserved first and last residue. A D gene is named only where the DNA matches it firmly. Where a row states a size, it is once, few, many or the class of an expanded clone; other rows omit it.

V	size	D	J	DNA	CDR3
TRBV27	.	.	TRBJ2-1	TGTGCCAGCAGTTTATCCAGGGGCTCCTACAATGAGCAGTTCTTC	CASSLSRGSYNEQFF
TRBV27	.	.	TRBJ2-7	TGTGCCAGCAGCCGAAGGGCAAGCTCCTACGAGCAGTACTTC	CASSRRASSYEQYF
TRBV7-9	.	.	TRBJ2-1	TGTGCCAGCAGCTTAGGGCTCAACAATGAGCAGTTCTTC	CASSLGLNNEQFF
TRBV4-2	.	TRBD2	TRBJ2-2	TGTGCCAGCAGCCAAGAGAAAGGACTAGCGGGCGCGAACACCGGGGAGCTGTTTTTT	CASSQEKGLAGANTGELFF
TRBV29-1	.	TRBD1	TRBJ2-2	TGCAGCGCGGGGACAGCTAGGGTTACCGGGGAGCTGTTTTTT	CSAGTARVTGELFF
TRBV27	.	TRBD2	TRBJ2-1	TGTGCCAGCAGCCCGGGGACTAGCGGTTACAATGAGCAGTTCTTC	CASSPGTSGYNEQFF
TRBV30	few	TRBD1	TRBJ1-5	TGTGCCTGGAGTGTACTTGGGACAGGGGATCAGCCCCAGCATTTT	CAWSVLGTGDQPQHF
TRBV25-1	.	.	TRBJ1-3	TGTGCCAGCAGTACAATAGGGGGACCTGCTTACTCTGGAAACACCATATATTTT	CASSTIGGPAYSGNTIYF
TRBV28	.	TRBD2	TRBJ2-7	TGTGCCAGCAGTTTGACTAGCCAGATCTCCTACGAGCAGTACTTC	CASSLTSQISYEQYF
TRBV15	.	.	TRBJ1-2	TGTGCCACCAGCAGAGATTTGGGAGGCTATGGCTACACCTTC	CATSRDLGGYGYTF
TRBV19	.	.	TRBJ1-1	TGTGCCAGTAGCCTCCACCCGGGGGGCAAGACTGAAGCTTTCTTT	CASSLHPGGKTEAFF